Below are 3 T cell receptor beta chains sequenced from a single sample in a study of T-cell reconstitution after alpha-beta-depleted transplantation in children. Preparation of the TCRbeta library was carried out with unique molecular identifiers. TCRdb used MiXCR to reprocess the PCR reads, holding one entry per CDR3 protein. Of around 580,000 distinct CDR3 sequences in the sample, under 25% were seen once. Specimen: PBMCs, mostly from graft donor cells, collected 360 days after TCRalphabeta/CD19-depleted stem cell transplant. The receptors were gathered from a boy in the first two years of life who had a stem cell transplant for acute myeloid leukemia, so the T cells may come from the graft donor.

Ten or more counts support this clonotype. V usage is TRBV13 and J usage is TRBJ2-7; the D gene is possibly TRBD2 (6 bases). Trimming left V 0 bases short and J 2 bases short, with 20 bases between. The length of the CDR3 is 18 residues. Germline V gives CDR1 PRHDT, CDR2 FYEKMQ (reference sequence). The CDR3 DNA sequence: TGTGCCAGCAGCTTAGGGTTGGGGGGTGGAGGATCCACCTACGAGCAGTACTTC. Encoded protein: CASSLGLGGGGSTYEQYF.

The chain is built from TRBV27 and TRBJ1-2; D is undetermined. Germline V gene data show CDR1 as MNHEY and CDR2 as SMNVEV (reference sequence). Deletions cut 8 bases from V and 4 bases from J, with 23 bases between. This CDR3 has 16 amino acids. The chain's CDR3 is CASAIPRDQAAYGYTF. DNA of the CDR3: TGTGCCAGCGCCATACCCCGGGATCAGGCGGCCTATGGCTACACCTTC.

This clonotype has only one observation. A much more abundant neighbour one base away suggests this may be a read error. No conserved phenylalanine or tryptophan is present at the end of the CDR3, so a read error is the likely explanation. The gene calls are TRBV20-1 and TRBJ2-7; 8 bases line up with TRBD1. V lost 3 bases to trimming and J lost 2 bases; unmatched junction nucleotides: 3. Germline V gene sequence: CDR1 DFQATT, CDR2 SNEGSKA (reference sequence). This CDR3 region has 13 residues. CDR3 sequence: CSARGQATYEQYY. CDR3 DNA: TGCAGTGCTAGGGGACAGGCGACCTACGAGCAGTACTAC.